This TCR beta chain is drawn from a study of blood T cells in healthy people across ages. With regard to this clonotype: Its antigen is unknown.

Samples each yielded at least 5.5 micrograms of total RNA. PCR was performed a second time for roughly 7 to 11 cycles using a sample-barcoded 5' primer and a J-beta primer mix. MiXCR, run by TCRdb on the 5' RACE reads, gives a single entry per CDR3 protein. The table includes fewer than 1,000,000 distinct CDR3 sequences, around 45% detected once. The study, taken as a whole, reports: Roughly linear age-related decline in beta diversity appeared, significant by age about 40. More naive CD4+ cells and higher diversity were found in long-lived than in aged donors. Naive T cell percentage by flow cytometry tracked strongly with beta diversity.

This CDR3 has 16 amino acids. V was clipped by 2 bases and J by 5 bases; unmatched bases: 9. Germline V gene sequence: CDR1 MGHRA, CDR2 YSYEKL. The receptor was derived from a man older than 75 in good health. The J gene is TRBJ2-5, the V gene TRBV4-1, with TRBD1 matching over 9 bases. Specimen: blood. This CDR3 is CASSQLGQGLGETQYF. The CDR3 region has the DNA TGCGCCAGCAGCCAACTCGGACAGGGGCTGGGGGAGACCCAGTACTTC.